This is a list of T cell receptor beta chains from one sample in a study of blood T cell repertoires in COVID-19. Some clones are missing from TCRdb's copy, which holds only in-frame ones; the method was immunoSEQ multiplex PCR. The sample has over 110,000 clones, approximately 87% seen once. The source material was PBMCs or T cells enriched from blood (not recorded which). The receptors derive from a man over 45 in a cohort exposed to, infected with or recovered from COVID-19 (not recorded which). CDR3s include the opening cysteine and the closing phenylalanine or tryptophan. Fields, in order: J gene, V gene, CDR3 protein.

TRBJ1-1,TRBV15,CATRFQGGTEAFF
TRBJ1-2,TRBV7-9,CASSLGTDLYGYTF
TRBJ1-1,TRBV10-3,CAILQGPATEAFF
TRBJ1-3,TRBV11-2,CASSLEGNTIYF
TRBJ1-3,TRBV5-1,CASSPEGNTIYF
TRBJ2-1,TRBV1,CTSTWRGTSGLYEQFF
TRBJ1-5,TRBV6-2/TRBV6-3,CASSYSDSQSNQPQHF
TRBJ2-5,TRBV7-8,CASSLGQGSGETQYF
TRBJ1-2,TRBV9,CASSFNSDTYGYTF
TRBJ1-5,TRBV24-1,CATSDVQGGYSNQPQHF
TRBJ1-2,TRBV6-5,CASSRQGGGYTF
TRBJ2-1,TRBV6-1,CASSEAPSGGYNEQFF
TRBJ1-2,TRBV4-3,CASSQDQVPSYGYTF
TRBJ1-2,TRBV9,CASSVNEEGAIDGYTF
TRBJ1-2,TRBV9,CASSGGQDGYTF
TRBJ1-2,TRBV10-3,CAISESAPYGYTF
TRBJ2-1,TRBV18,CASSPGGIEQFF
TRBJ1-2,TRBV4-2,CASSQDPASGKYGYTF
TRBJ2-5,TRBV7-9,CASSLGVRGVRETQYF
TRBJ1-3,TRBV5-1,CASSLDQGGNTIYF
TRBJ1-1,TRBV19,CASTLGQGAAPANTEAFF
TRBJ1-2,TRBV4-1,CASSQEERTGAVYGYTF
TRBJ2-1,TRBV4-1,CASSQDAAGGPVDEQFF
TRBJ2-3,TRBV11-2,CASSLGGTSTDTQYF
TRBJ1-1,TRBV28,CASSLEGAVNTEAFF
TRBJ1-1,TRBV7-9,CASSLGGGATEAFF
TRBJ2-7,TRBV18,CASSPPGYAYEQYF
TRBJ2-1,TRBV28,CASGASTSYNEQFF
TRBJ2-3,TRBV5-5,CASTWQGGTGADTQYF
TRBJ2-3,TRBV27,CASSSEGGAGTDTQYF
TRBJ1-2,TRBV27,CASSYINREGGYTF
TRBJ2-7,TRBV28,CASSPGLAGLRGEQYF